The present T cell receptor (beta chain) was sequenced within a study of regulatory T cells in long-lasting Graves disease. General study results and limits: Persistent disease showed a preference for TRBV28, TRBJ1-2 and TRBJ2-5. Few sampled subjects may have lowered accuracy. Reduced TCR diversity was observed in persistent Graves' patients versus newly diagnosed patients.

Stated time point: persistent/refractory GD, antithyroid drugs over 5 years with positive TRAb. PBMC-derived RNA was used for the TCR library. Staff drew around 8.6 milliliters of peripheral blood into EDTA tubes. This CDR3 is 15 amino acids long. The V and J ends lost 1 base and 3 bases respectively, with 9 bases between them. This clonotype was found many times. Its antigen remains unknown. Investigators prepared the TCR beta libraries by applying iRepertoire HTBI primers and Arm-PCR of CDR3 regions. TCRdb re-called the multiplex PCR reads through MiXCR, storing one row per CDR3 protein. The sample records about half a million distinct CDR3 sequences, approximately 22% being singletons.

The chain combines TRBV12-3 or TRBV12-4 with TRBJ2-2; a possible D gene is TRBD2 (6 bases). This receptor was identified in a female donor with Graves disease. This sample comprised peripheral blood mononuclear cells (PBMCs), obtained when the disease was refractory, from a patient treated with antithyroid drugs. In nucleotides, the CDR3 is TGTGCCAGCAGTTTAGGCAGGGAGGACACCGGGGAGCTGTTTTTT. This codes for CASSLGREDTGELFF.